A single sample gave rise to the 16 T cell receptor beta chains below, sequenced in a study of control samples from healthy donors and cancer patients. The data were produced by immunoSEQ multiplex PCR, yet TCRdb's version contains in-frame clones alone and is incomplete. The data hold over 200,000 clones, with approximately 80% observed a single time. Input material: PBMCs. The receptor set was obtained from a woman aged 60 to 75 with lung cancer.

This chain joins TRBV5-1 and TRBJ1-3; D is undetermined. Trimming pared 0 bases from V and 0 bases from J, leaving 13 bases between. This CDR3 contains 17 residues. Germline loops: CDR1 SGHRS, CDR2 YFSETQ. Here the CDR3 DNA reads TGCGCCAGCAGCTTGGTGGGCTCGCTCTACTCTGGAAACACCATATATTTT. Amino acids: CASSLVGSLYSGNTIYF.

This clone was detected only a few times. The rearrangement joins TRBV4-1 to TRBJ1-4; D not certain. V lost 0 bases, J lost 2 bases, and 10 bases lay in between. This CDR3 comprises 16 residues. Germline V CDR1 and CDR2: MGHRA, YSYEKL. The CDR3 DNA is TGCGCCAGCAGCCAAGATGTGAGCCAGACTAATGAAAAACTGTTTTTT. It yields the protein CASSQDVSQTNEKLFF.

The chain employs TRBV4-1 and TRBJ1-1; D is undetermined. Trimming took 7 bases from V and 1 from J, leaving 7 bases between them. Per the germline V gene, CDR1 is MGHRA and CDR2 is YSYEKL. The CDR3 loop spans 12 amino acids. In nucleotides, the CDR3 is TGCGCCAGCATTAAGAGGAACACTGAAGCTTTCTTT. Translated, it gives CASIKRNTEAFF.

V gene TRBV5-5 combines with J gene TRBJ1-1; D is perhaps TRBD1 (6 bases). The CDR3 has 8 residues. The germline CDR1 and CDR2 sequences are SGHKS and YYEKEE (reference sequence). Trimming stripped 7 bases from V and 11 bases from J, with 6 bases between. The CDR3 region has the DNA TGTGCCAGCCAGGGGGCTTTCTTT. This gives the protein CASQGAFF.

This clone was counted between two and nine times. The chain recombines TRBV2 with TRBJ2-3, with D maybe TRBD2 (5 bases). This CDR3 region has 13 residues. Trimming shortened V by 6 bases and J by 6 bases, and 13 bases separated the two germline ends. Germline V gene sequence: CDR1 SNHLY, CDR2 FYNNEI. The CDR3 spells CASRADLADTQYF. The CDR3 nucleotides read TGTGCCAGCAGGGCAGATCTAGCTGATACGCAGTATTTT.

V and J are TRBV5-6 and TRBJ2-3; D is unclear. The germline gives CDR1 SGHDT, CDR2 YYEEEE. V was pared by 1 base and J by 3 bases, with 12 bases between. CDR3 length equals 15 residues. The CDR3 protein is CASSLMGSRTDTQYF. CDR3 nucleotide sequence: TGTGCCAGCAGCTTGATGGGGTCCCGGACAGATACGCAGTATTTT.

The chain couples TRBV7-9 to TRBJ2-2; D gene ambiguous. The CDR3 covers 14 residues. The V gene's germline CDR1 is SEHNR and CDR2 FQNEAQ (reference sequence). The V and J ends lost 7 bases and 0 bases respectively, with 9 bases between them. CDR3 loop: CASTGPANTGELFF. The CDR3 DNA reads TGTGCCAGCACCGGTCCTGCGAACACCGGGGAGCTGTTTTTT.

Concerning this clone: At the DNA level, this CDR3 is encoded by other sequences in the same sample as well. This rearrangement joins TRBV9 to TRBJ1-1, with no clear D. This CDR3 contains 15 residues. The V gene's germline CDR1 is SGDLS and CDR2 YYNGEE. V was shortened by 0 bases and J by 1 base, with 10 bases between the two germline ends. CDR3 sequence: CASSVGGLGNTEAFF. The DNA of the CDR3 is TGTGCCAGCAGCGTAGGCGGTCTCGGGAACACTGAAGCTTTCTTT.

V gene TRBV11-2 combines with J gene TRBJ1-3; the match to TRBD1 covers 7 bases. The CDR3 totals 15 residues. Germline CDR1 SGHAT, CDR2 FQNNGV. V lost 5 bases to trimming and J lost 2 bases; unmatched junction nucleotides: 6. The CDR3 DNA reads TGTGCCAGCAGCCCCGACAGGGTAACTGGAAACACCATATATTTT. This codes for CASSPDRVTGNTIYF. Together with reference TRBV11-2 and TRBJ1-3, the CDR3 gives the full variable domain: EAGVAQSPRYKIIEKRQSVAFWCNPISGHATLYWYQQILGQGPKLLIQFQNNGVVDDSQLPKDRFSAERLKGVDSTLKIQPAKLEDSAVYLCASSPDRVTGNTIYFGEGSWLTVV.

The table lists this clone with a count of one. The CDR3 reads CASGEKNTYEQYF. The DNA for the CDR3 is TGTGCCAGCGGAGAAAAAAATACCTACGAGCAGTACTTC. V usage is TRBV12-3 or TRBV12-4 and J usage is TRBJ2-7; D unclear. The ends were cut back, 8 bases at V and 2 bases at J, with 13 bases in the middle. The CDR3 extends over 13 amino acids.

The rearrangement joins TRBV12-5 to TRBJ1-1; no definite D call. The germline V and J ends were trimmed by 1 base and 0 bases, with 6 bases remaining between them. Looked up from germline, CDR1 is LGHNT and CDR2 is FRNRAP. The CDR3 consists of 14 residues. CDR3 region: CASGLEEVNTEAFF. The CDR3 coding sequence is TGTGCTAGTGGTTTGGAAGAGGTGAACACTGAAGCTTTCTTT.

This chain connects TRBV12-5 to TRBJ2-2, with 11 nucleotides matching TRBD2. J was trimmed by 1 base and V by 5 bases; bases with no gene match: 3. The CDR3 extends over 16 amino acids. CDR1 LGHNT and CDR2 FRNRAP come from the germline V gene. CDR3 sequence reads: CASGPGTSGNTGELFF. In DNA form, the CDR3 reads TGTGCTAGTGGTCCCGGGACTAGCGGGAACACCGGGGAGCTGTTTTTT.

This clone was counted only a few times. The V call is TRBV19, the J call TRBJ1-5; D not certain. The CDR3 length is 15 residues. V dropped 8 bases and J dropped 0 bases, with 14 bases sitting between them. CDR1 LNHDA and CDR2 SQIVND come from the germline V gene (reference sequence). The chain's CDR3 is CASLSLSYSNQPQHF. CDR3 coding DNA: TGTGCCAGTCTATCTCTAAGTTATAGCAATCAGCCCCAGCATTTT.

As to this clone: Other DNA sequences from this sample encode an identical CDR3 as well. The chain has TRBV19 and TRBJ1-2; D perhaps matches TRBD1 (6 bases). The CDR3 is 14 residues long. Germline V gene sequence: CDR1 LNHDA, CDR2 SQIVND (reference sequence). Between the trimmed V and J ends, which lost 5 bases and 4 bases, there was a span of 14 bases. This chain's CDR3 is CASSWNLDSYGYTF. The CDR3, as DNA: TGTGCCAGTAGTTGGAACCTGGACAGCTATGGCTACACCTTC.

The J gene is TRBJ1-2, the V gene TRBV7-8; a weak D match, TRBD1 (5 bases). V lost 4 bases and J lost 5, with 17 bases in between. CDR1 SGHVS and CDR2 FQNEAQ come from the germline V gene. This CDR3 comprises 15 residues. CDR3 protein: CASSSIDRIPYGYTF. The CDR3 DNA is TGTGCCAGCAGCTCAATCGACAGAATACCTTATGGCTACACCTTC.

Notes on this clone: A read error may account for a junction end that differs from germline. The J gene is TRBJ1-6, the V gene TRBV11-2; D gene uncertain. Per germline, CDR1 SGHAT and CDR2 FQNNGV. The CDR3 loop spans 13 amino acids. The CDR3, as DNA: TGTGCCAGCAGCCTAGACCGCAATTCACCCCTCCACTTT. It is translated as CASSLDRNSPLHF.